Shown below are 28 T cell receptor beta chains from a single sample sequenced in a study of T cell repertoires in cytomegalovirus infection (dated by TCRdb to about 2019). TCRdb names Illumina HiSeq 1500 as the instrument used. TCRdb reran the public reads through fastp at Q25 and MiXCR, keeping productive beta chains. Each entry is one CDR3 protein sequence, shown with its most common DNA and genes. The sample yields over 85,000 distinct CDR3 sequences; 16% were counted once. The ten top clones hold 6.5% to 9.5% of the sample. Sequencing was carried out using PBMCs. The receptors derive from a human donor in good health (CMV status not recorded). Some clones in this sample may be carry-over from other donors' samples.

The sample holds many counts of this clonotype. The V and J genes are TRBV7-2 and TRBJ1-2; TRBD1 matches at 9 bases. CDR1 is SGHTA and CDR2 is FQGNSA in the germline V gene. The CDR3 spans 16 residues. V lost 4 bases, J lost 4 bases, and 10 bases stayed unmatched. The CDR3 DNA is TGTGCCAGCAGCTGGCTCCGGGACAGGGATCCCTATGGCTACACCTTC. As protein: CASSWLRDRDPYGYTF.

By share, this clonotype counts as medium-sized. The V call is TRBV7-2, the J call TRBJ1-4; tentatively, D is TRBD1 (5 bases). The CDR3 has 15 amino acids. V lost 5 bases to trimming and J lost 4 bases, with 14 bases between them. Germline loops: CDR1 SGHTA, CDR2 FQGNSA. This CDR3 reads CASSPRQGFNEKLFF. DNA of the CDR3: TGTGCCAGCAGCCCCCGGCAGGGATTTAATGAAAAACTGTTTTTT.

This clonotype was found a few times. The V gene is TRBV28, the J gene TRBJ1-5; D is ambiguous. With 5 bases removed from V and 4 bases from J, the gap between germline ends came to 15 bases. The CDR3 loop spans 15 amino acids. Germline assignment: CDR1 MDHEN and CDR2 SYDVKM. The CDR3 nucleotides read TGTGCCAGCAGTCCAAGCGGGGTGGGAAATCAGCCCCAGCATTTT. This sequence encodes CASSPSGVGNQPQHF.

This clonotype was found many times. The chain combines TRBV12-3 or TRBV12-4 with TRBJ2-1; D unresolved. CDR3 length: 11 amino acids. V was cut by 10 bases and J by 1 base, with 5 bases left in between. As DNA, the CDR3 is TGTGCCACGAGTTCCTACAATGAGCAGTTCTTC. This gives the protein CATSSYNEQFF.

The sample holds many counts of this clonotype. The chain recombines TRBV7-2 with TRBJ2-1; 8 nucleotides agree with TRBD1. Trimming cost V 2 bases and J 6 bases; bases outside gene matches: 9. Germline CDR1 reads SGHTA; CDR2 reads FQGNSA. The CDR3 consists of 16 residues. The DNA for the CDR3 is TGTGCCAGCAGCTTATTGCAGGGGGCCAAAGGCAATGAGCAGTTCTTC. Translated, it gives CASSLLQGAKGNEQFF.

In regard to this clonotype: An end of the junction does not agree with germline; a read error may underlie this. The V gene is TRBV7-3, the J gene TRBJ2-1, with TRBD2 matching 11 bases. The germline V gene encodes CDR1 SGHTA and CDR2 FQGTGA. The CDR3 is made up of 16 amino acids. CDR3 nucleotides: TGTGCCAGCAGCGCCCCCGCTAGCGGGGGGTACAATGCGCAGTTCTTC. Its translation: CASSAPASGGYNAQFF.

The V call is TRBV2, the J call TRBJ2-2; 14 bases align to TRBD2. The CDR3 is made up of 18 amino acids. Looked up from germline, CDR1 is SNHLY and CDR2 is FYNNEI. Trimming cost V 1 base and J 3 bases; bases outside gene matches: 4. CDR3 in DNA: TGTGCCAGCAGTGAAGGGGGACTAGCGGGGGCCTACACCGGGGAGCTGTTTTTT. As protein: CASSEGGLAGAYTGELFF.

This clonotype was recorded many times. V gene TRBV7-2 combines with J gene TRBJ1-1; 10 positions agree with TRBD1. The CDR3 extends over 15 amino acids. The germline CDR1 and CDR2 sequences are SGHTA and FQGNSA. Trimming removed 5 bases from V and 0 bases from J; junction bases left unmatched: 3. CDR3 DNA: TGTGCCAGCAGCCTGACAGGGGGCTTGAACACTGAAGCTTTCTTT. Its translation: CASSLTGGLNTEAFF.

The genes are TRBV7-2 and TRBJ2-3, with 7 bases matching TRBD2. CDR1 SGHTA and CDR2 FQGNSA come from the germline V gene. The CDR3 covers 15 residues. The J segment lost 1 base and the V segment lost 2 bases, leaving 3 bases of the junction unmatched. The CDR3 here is CASSLKRGGTDTQYF. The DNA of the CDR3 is TGTGCCAGCAGCTTAAAACGGGGGGGCACAGATACGCAGTATTTT.

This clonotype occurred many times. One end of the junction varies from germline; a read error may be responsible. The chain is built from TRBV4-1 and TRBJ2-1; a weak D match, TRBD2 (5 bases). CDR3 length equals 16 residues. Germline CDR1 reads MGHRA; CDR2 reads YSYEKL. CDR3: CASSEETGSSYNEQFF. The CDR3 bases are TGCGCCAGCAGCGAAGAGACGGGGAGCTCCTACAATGAGCAGTTCTTC.

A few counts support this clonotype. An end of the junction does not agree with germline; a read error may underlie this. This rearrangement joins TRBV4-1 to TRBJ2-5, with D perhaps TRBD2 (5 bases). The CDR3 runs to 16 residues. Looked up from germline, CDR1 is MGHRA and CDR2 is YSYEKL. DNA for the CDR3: TGTGCCAGCAGCCAAACATGGAGCGGCCTCCCGGAGACCCAGTACTTC. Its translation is CASSQTWSGLPETQYF.

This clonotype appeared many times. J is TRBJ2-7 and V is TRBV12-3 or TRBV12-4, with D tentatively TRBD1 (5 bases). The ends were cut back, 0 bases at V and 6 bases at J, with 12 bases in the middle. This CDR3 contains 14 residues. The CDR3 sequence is CASSLARFRAEQYF. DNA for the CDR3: TGTGCCAGCAGTTTAGCGCGTTTCAGGGCCGAGCAGTACTTC.

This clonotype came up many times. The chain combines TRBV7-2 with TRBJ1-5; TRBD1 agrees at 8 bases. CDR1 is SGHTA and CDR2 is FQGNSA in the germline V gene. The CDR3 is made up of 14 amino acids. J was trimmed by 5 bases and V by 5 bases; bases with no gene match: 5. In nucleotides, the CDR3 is TGTGCCAGCAGCCAGGGGACAGGTGATCAGCCCCAGCATTTT. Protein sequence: CASSQGTGDQPQHF.

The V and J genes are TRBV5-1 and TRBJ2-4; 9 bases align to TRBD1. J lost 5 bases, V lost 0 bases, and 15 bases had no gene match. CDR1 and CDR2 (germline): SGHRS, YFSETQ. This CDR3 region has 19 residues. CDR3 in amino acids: CASSLGGWRARDRENIQYF. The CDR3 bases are TGCGCCAGCAGCTTGGGGGGATGGAGGGCTCGGGACAGGGAAAACATTCAGTACTTC.

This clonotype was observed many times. DNA of the CDR3: TGTGCCAGCAGCGCAAAAGCAGGGTTTGGCTACACCTTC. As protein: CASSAKAGFGYTF. The rearrangement uses TRBV7-9 and TRBJ1-2, with a weak D call TRBD1 (5 bases). This CDR3 is 13 amino acids long. Per the germline V gene, CDR1 is SEHNR and CDR2 is FQNEAQ (reference sequence). Trimming took off 5 bases at V and 7 bases at J, with 14 bases between the two ends.

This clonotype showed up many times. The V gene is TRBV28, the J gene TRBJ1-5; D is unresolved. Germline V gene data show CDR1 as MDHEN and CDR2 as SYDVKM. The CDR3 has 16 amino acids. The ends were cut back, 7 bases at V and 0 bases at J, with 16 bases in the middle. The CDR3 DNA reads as TGTGCCAGCAAACTCTTTCAATCAGTTAGCAATCAGCCCCAGCATTTT. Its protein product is CASKLFQSVSNQPQHF.

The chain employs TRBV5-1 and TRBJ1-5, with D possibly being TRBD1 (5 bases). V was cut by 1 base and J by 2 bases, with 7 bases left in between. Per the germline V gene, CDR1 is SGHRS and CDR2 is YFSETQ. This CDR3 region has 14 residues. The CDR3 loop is CASSLWGGNQPQHF. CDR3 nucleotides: TGCGCCAGCAGCTTGTGGGGGGGCAATCAGCCCCAGCATTTT.

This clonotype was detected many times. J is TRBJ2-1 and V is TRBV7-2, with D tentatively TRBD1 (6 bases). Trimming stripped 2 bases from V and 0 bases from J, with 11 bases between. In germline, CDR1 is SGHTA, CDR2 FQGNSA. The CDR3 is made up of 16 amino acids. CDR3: CASSLTGMSSYNEQFF. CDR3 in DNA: TGTGCCAGCAGCTTAACAGGGATGAGCTCCTACAATGAGCAGTTCTTC.

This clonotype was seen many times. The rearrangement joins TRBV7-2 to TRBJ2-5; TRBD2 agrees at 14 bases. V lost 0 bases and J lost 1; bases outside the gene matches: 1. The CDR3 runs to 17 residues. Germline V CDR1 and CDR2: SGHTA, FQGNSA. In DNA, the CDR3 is TGTGCCAGCAGCTTAGCGGGGACTAGCGGGGGCCAAGAGACCCAGTACTTC. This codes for CASSLAGTSGGQETQYF.

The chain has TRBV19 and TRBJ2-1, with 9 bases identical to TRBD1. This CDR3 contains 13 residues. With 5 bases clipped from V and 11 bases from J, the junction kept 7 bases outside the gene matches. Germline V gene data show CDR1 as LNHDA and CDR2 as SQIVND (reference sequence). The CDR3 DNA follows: TGTGCCAGTAGTGCCACAGGGGGCCCTAAGCAGTTCTTC. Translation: CASSATGGPKQFF.

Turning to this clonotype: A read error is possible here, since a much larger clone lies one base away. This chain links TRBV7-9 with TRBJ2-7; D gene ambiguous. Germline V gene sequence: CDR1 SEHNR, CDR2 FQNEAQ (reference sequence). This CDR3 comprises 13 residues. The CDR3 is CDSSLSTAYEQYF. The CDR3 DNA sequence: TGTGACAGCAGCTTGAGTACGGCATACGAGCAGTACTTC.

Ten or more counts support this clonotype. For the CDR3, the DNA is TGTGCCAGCAGCTTAGGTGCAGGGGGCTTAGATACGCAGTATTTT. Its translation is CASSLGAGGLDTQYF. This chain links TRBV7-6 with TRBJ2-3, with 8 bases identical to TRBD1. The junction had 5 bases not matched to a gene; V was cut back by 1 base and J by 5 bases. From germline, CDR1 is SGHVS and CDR2 FNYEAQ. This CDR3 has 15 amino acids.

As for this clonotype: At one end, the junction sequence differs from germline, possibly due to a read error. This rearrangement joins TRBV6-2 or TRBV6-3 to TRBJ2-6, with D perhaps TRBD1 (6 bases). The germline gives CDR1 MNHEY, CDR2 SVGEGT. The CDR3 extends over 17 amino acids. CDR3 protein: CASSYATGSSGTNVLTF. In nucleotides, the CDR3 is TGTGCCAGCAGTTATGCGACAGGTTCGTCTGGGACCAACGTCCTGACTTTC.

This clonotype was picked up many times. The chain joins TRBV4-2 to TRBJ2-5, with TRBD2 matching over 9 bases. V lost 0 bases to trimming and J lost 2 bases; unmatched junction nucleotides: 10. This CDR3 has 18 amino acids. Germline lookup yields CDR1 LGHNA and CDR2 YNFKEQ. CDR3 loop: CASSQEVPGLAIQETQYF. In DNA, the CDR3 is TGTGCCAGCAGCCAAGAGGTCCCGGGACTAGCTATACAAGAGACCCAGTACTTC.

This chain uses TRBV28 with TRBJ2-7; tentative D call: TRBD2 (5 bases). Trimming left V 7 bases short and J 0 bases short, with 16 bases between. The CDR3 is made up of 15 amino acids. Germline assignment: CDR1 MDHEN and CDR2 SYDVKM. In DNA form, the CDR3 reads TGTGCCAGCACCGGACCGAGGGCCAGCTCCTACGAGCAGTACTTC. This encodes CASTGPRASSYEQYF.

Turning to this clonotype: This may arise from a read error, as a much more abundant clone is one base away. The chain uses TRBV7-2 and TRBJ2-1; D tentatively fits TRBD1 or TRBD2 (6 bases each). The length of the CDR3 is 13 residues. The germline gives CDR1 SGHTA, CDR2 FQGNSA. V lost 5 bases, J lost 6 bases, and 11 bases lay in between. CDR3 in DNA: TGTGCCAGCAGCATAGGGGGGACCAATGAGCAGTTCTTC. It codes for CASSIGGTNEQFF.

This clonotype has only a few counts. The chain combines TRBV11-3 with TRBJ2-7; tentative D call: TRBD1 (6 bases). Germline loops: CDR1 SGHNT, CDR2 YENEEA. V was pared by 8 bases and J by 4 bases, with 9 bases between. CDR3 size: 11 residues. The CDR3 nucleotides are TGTGCCAGCTGGACAGCTTACGAGCAGTACTTC. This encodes CASWTAYEQYF.

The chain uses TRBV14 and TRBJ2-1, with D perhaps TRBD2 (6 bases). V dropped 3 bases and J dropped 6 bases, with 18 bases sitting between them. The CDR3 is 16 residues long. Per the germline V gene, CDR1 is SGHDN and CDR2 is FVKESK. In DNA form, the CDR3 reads TGTGCCAGCAGCCACCTCAGGGTTCCGGGGGTCAATGAGCAGTTCTTC. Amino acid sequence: CASSHLRVPGVNEQFF.